This TCR beta chain originates from a study of blood T cells in healthy people across ages. Caucasian individuals from Russia who were healthy and aged roughly 6 to 95 acted as donors. The germline V gene encodes CDR1 MDHEN and CDR2 SYDVKM. This CDR3 has 16 residues. Trimming left V 4 bases short and J 2 bases short, with 17 bases between. For the second PCR, which ran for about 7 to 11 cycles, a sample-barcoded 5' primer and a J-beta primer mix were used. Each cDNA molecule was tagged by a template-switch adaptor with 12 random nucleotides. Each CDR3 protein gets one entry after TCRdb re-called the 5' RACE reads with MiXCR. The table has about 640,000 distinct CDR3 sequences, 45% to 65% seen once.

This clonotype was sampled from a man in his sixties in good health. This sequence joins TRBV28 and TRBJ1-2, with a tentative D call TRBD1 (5 bases). The sequencing sample was made of blood. In DNA form, the CDR3 reads TGTGCCAGCAGTTCTTTCGGGGACCCAAAGAACTATGGCTACACCTTC. Translation gives CASSSFGDPKNYGYTF.